This record looks at one TCR beta chain sequence and its context. This clone may be a read error of a much larger clone one base away. The data stem from a study of early T cells in non-severe SARS-CoV-2 infection. TCRdb fed the 5' RACE reads into MiXCR, producing one record per CDR3 protein. Seen here are over 90,000 distinct CDR3 sequences, roughly 13% observed once, and the top ten hold roughly 6.3%. Trimming pared 2 bases from V and 1 base from J, leaving 15 bases between. CDR3 length: 18 amino acids. Germline V gives CDR1 MGHRA, CDR2 YSYEKL. The receptor's source is an adult who was a healthcare worker with PCR-confirmed SARS-CoV-2 infection or an uninfected control (not recorded which). This chain links TRBV4-1 with TRBJ2-6; D ambiguous. The specimen sequenced was whole blood. The CDR3 sequence is CASSQSPRMISGANVLTF. Here the CDR3 DNA reads TGCGCCAGCAGCCAAAGCCCTAGAATGATTTCTGGGGCCAACGTCCTGACTTTC.